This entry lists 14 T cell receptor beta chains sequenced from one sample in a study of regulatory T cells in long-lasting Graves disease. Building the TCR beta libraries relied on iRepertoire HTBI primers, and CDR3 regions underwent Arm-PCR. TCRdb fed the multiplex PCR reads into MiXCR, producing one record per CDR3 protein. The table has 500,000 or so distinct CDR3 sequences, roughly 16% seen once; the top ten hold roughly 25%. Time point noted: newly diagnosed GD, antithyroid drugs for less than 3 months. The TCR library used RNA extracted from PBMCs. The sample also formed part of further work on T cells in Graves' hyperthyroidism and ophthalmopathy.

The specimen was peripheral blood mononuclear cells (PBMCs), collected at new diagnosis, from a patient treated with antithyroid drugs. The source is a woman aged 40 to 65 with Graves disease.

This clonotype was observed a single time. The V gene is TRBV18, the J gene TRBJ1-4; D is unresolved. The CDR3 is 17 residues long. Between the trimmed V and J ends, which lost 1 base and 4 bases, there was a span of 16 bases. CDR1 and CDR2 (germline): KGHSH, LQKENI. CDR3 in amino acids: CASSPQKVVPINEKLFF. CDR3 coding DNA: TGTGCCAGCTCACCACAGAAGGTGGTTCCAATTAATGAAAAACTGTTTTTT.

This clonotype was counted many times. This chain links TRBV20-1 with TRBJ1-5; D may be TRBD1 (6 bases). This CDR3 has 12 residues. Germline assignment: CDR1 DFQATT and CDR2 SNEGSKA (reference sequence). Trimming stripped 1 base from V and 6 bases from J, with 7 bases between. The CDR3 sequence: CSARGGGQPQHF. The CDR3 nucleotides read TGCAGTGCTAGAGGAGGGGGTCAGCCCCAGCATTTT.

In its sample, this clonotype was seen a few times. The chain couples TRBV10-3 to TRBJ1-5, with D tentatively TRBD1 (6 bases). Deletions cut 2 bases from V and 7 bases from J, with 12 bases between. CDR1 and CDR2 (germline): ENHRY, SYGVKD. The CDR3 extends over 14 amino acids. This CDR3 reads CAISEGGGRQPQHF. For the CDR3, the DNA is TGTGCCATCAGTGAGGGAGGGGGAAGGCAGCCCCAGCATTTT.

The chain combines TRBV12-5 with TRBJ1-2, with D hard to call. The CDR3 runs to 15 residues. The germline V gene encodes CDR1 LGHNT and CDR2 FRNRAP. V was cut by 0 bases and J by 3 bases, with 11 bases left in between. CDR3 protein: CASGLVLGIDYGYTF. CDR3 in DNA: TGTGCTAGTGGTTTGGTGTTAGGGATTGACTATGGCTACACCTTC.

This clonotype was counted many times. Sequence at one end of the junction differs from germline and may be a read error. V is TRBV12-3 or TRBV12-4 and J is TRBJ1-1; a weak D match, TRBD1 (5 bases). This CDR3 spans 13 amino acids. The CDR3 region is CASSLVGDTEAFF. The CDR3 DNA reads TGTGCCAGCAGCTTAGTGGGGGACACTGAAGCTTTCTTT.

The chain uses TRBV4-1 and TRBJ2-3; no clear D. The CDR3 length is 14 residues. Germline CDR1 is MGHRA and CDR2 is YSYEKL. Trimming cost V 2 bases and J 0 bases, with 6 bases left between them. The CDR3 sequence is CASSQLDSTDTQYF. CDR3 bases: TGCGCCAGCAGCCAACTGGACAGCACAGATACGCAGTATTTT.

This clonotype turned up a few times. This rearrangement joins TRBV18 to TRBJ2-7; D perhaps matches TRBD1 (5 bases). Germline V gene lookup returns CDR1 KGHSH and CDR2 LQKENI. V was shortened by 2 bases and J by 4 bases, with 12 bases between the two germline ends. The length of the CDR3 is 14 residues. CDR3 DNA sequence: TGTGCCAGCTCACCAGCACAGGTTCCATACGAGCAGTACTTC. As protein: CASSPAQVPYEQYF.

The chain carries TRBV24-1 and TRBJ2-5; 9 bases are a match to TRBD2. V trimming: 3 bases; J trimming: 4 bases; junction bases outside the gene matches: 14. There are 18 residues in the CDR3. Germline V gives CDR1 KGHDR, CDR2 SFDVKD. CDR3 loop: CATSDPKGGAGGRETQYF. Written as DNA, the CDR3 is TGTGCCACCAGTGATCCAAAAGGCGGGGCGGGGGGGCGAGAGACCCAGTACTTC.

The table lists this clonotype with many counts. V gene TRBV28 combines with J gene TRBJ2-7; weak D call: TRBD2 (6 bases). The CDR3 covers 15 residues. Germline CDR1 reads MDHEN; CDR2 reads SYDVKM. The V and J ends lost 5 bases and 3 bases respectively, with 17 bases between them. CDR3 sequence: CASSPPAEGYYEQYF. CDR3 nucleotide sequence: TGTGCCAGCAGTCCCCCAGCGGAGGGTTACTACGAGCAGTACTTC.

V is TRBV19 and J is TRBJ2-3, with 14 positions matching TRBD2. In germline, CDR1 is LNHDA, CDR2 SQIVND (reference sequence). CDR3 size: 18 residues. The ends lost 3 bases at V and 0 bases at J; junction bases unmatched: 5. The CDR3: CASSMGLAGVWSTDTQYF. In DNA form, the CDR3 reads TGTGCCAGTAGTATGGGACTAGCGGGGGTTTGGAGCACAGATACGCAGTATTTT.

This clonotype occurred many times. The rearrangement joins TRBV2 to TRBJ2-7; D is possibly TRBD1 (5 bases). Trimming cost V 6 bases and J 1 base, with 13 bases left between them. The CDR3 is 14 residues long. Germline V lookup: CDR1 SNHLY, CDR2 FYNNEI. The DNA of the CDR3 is TGTGCCAGCAGCAAAGAGACAGTATCCTACGAGCAGTACTTC. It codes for CASSKETVSYEQYF.

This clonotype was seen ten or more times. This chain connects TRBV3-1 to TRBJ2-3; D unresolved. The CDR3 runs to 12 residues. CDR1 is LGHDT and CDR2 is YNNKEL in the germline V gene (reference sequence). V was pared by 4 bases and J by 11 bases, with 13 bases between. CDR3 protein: CASSPTPLLQYF. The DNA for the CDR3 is TGTGCCAGCAGCCCGACGCCGTTGTTGCAGTATTTT.

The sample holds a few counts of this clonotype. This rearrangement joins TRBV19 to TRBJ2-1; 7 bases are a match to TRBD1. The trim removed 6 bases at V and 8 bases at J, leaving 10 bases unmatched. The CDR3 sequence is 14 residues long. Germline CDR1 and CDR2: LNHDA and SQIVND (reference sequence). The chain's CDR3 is CASSLLGQLHEQFF. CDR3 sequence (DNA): TGTGCCAGTAGCCTACTGGGACAGCTCCATGAGCAGTTCTTC.

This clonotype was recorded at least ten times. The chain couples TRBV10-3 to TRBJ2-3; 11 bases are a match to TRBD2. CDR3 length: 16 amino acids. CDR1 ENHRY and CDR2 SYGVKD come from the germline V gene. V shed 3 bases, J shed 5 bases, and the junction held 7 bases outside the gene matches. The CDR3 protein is CAISELAGAPGDTQYF. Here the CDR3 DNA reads TGTGCCATCAGTGAACTAGCGGGGGCCCCCGGAGATACGCAGTATTTT.